The rows below give T cell receptor beta chains drawn from one sample of a study of T cell repertoires in cytomegalovirus infection. TCRdb re-called the reads through MiXCR, storing one row per CDR3 protein. The repertoire includes roughly 80,000 distinct CDR3 sequences, more than 20% of them detected once, and about 50% sits in the top ten. For these TCRs, the target antigens are not known. The sample here was CD8+ T cells from cultured PBMCs, taken from culture after CMV antigen stimulation. The receptors originated from a human donor in good health (CMV status not recorded). Some clones in this sample may be carry-over from other donors' samples. CDR3s include the opening cysteine and the closing phenylalanine or tryptophan. D genes are given only for firm matches. Part of the rows lack a size; the others show once, few, many or a class for expanded clones.

v_call: TRBV12-3/TRBV12-4
d_call: TRBD1
j_call: TRBJ1-1
clone_size: -
cdr3_nt: TGTGCCAGCAGCCGGACGGGACAGGCTTTTGAAGCTTTCTTT
cdr3_aa: CASSRTGQAFEAFF

v_call: TRBV5-6
d_call: TRBD2
j_call: TRBJ2-3
clone_size: few
cdr3_nt: TGTGCCAGCAGCTTGGGAGCTAGCGGGAGGTGCTATTTT
cdr3_aa: CASSLGASGRCYF

v_call: TRBV27
d_call: TRBD2
j_call: TRBJ2-1
clone_size: many
cdr3_nt: TGTGCCAGCAGTCCGTCCGGGACTAGCAATGAGCAGTTCTTC
cdr3_aa: CASSPSGTSNEQFF

v_call: TRBV11-2
d_call: -
j_call: TRBJ2-6
clone_size: many
cdr3_nt: TGTGCCAGCAGCCCCTCCGGGTTGTCTGGGGCCAACGTCCTGACTTTC
cdr3_aa: CASSPSGLSGANVLTF

v_call: TRBV9
d_call: TRBD2
j_call: TRBJ2-3
clone_size: -
cdr3_nt: TGTGCCAGCAGCCTGTCGAGGGAGGGAAGCACAGATACGCAGTATTTT
cdr3_aa: CASSLSREGSTDTQYF

v_call: TRBV6-5
d_call: -
j_call: TRBJ1-2
clone_size: few
cdr3_nt: TGTGCCAGCAGTTACTCCGGGACGCTTGGCTACACCTTC
cdr3_aa: CASSYSGTLGYTF

v_call: TRBV27
d_call: -
j_call: TRBJ1-1
clone_size: -
cdr3_nt: TGTGCCAGCAGGCAGGGTGTTGGGGTCTCTGAAGCTTTCTTT
cdr3_aa: CASRQGVGVSEAFF

v_call: TRBV6-2/TRBV6-3
d_call: -
j_call: TRBJ1-1
clone_size: many
cdr3_nt: TGTGCCAGCAGTTACTCAGGAATGGCCACTGAAGCTTTCTTT
cdr3_aa: CASSYSGMATEAFF

v_call: TRBV5-5
d_call: TRBD2
j_call: TRBJ2-1
clone_size: -
cdr3_nt: TGTGCCAGCAACTTCAAGCGGGAGGGTACCTACAATGAGCAGTTCTTC
cdr3_aa: CASNFKREGTYNEQFF

v_call: TRBV12-3/TRBV12-4
d_call: -
j_call: TRBJ1-1
clone_size: -
cdr3_nt: TGTGCCAGCAGTTTACATAGTACGGGGGAAGGGACTGAAGCTTTCTTT
cdr3_aa: CASSLHSTGEGTEAFF

v_call: TRBV20-1
d_call: TRBD1
j_call: TRBJ2-1
clone_size: many
cdr3_nt: TGCAGTGCTAGAGGGGACAGGGCTCTCTACAATGAGCAGTTCTTC
cdr3_aa: CSARGDRALYNEQFF

v_call: TRBV7-3
d_call: -
j_call: TRBJ2-1
clone_size: -
cdr3_nt: TGTGCCAGCAGCTTAACAGAGGGAAACGATGAGCAGTTCTTC
cdr3_aa: CASSLTEGNDEQFF

v_call: TRBV4-2
d_call: TRBD2
j_call: TRBJ2-5
clone_size: once
cdr3_nt: TGTGCCAGCAGCCAGGAGGGGGCTAGACTAGCGGGGGAGACCCAGTACTTC
cdr3_aa: CASSQEGARLAGETQYF

v_call: TRBV7-6
d_call: -
j_call: TRBJ2-3
clone_size: many
cdr3_nt: TGTGCCAGCAGCCCATTAAAGGGTACAGATACGCAGTATTTT
cdr3_aa: CASSPLKGTDTQYF

v_call: TRBV4-1
d_call: -
j_call: TRBJ2-4
clone_size: -
cdr3_nt: TGCGCCAGCAGCCAAGATGGTGGCATTCAGTACTTC
cdr3_aa: CASSQDGGIQYF

v_call: TRBV12-3/TRBV12-4
d_call: -
j_call: TRBJ1-3
clone_size: many
cdr3_nt: TGTGCCAGCCGGGACACCTCTGGAAACACCATATATTTT
cdr3_aa: CASRDTSGNTIYF

v_call: TRBV27
d_call: -
j_call: TRBJ2-5
clone_size: -
cdr3_nt: TGTGCCAGCAGTTTAGTCCCGGGCCTCCAAGAGACCCAGTACTTC
cdr3_aa: CASSLVPGLQETQYF

v_call: TRBV6-2/TRBV6-3
d_call: -
j_call: TRBJ1-6
clone_size: many
cdr3_nt: TGTGCCAGCACCAGGACGGGGGTGTCCTATAATTCACCCCTCCACTTT
cdr3_aa: CASTRTGVSYNSPLHF

v_call: TRBV7-3
d_call: -
j_call: TRBJ2-7
clone_size: many
cdr3_nt: TGTGCCAGCAGCTCCGCGGGCGGGCCCTCCTACGAGCAGTACTTC
cdr3_aa: CASSSAGGPSYEQYF

v_call: TRBV6-5
d_call: -
j_call: TRBJ2-1
clone_size: few
cdr3_nt: TGTGCCAGCAGTTACTCAGGGTTCCCCAGCTCCTACAATGAGCAGTTCTTC
cdr3_aa: CASSYSGFPSSYNEQFF

v_call: TRBV30
d_call: TRBD2
j_call: TRBJ2-3
clone_size: few
cdr3_nt: TGTGCCTGGAGTTCCTACGCGGGGGGGCAAACAGATACGCAGTATTTT
cdr3_aa: CAWSSYAGGQTDTQYF

v_call: TRBV20-1
d_call: TRBD1
j_call: TRBJ2-5
clone_size: -
cdr3_nt: TGCAGTGCTGGGACAGGCTCTTTAGAGACCCAGTACTTC
cdr3_aa: CSAGTGSLETQYF